Each of the 8 T cell receptor beta chains below was sequenced from the same sample in a study of blood T cell repertoires in COVID-19. Assay: immunoSEQ multiplex PCR; the TCRdb copy retains only in-frame clones and omits some. The data contain approximately 200,000 clones, 86% of them seen just once; the ten biggest clones take up over 7%. Sequenced sample: PBMCs or T cells enriched from blood (not recorded which). Receptors originate from a woman aged 25 to 39 who had recovered from COVID-19.

V and J are TRBV19 and TRBJ1-1, with 9 bases that match TRBD1. The ends lost 4 bases at V and 5 bases at J; junction bases unmatched: 5. This CDR3 region has 14 residues. In germline, CDR1 is LNHDA, CDR2 SQIVND (reference sequence). CDR3 bases: TGTGCCAGTAGTAGGGGACAGGGATCGACTGAAGCTTTCTTT. This translates into CASSRGQGSTEAFF.

This clone appeared once. The V call is TRBV7-6, the J call TRBJ2-2; D possibly corresponds to TRBD1 (6 bases). V lost 3 bases, J lost 2 bases, and 22 bases lay in between. This CDR3 contains 19 residues. CDR1 SGHVS and CDR2 FNYEAQ come from the germline V gene. The CDR3 protein is CASSLWGPVGGVNTGELFF. In DNA form, the CDR3 reads TGTGCCAGCAGCTTGTGGGGGCCGGTTGGCGGAGTCAACACCGGGGAGCTGTTTTTT.

This clone was counted at least ten times. Other DNA sequences in this specimen translate into the identical CDR3. The chain carries TRBV18 and TRBJ2-7; 11 bases align to TRBD1. This CDR3 is 14 amino acids long. Per germline, CDR1 KGHSH and CDR2 LQKENI. The junction had 0 bases not matched to a gene; V was cut back by 3 bases and J by 2 bases. The CDR3 loop reads CASSPGQGAYEQYF. The CDR3 DNA reads TGTGCCAGCTCACCGGGACAGGGGGCCTACGAGCAGTACTTC.

The V gene is TRBV7-3, the J gene TRBJ2-1, with D possibly being TRBD2 (6 bases). V was pared by 5 bases and J by 7 bases, with 18 bases between. Germline V gene lookup returns CDR1 SGHTA and CDR2 FQGTGA. The CDR3 has 15 amino acids. Here the CDR3 DNA reads TGTGCCAGCAGCCTCTATCCGGGAGAAACTAATGAGCAGTTCTTC. It specifies CASSLYPGETNEQFF.

This clone was detected only once. The chain joins TRBV11-2 to TRBJ2-5; 9 bases fit TRBD1. The CDR3 has 15 residues. V shed 0 bases, J shed 10 bases, and the junction held 9 bases outside the gene matches. CDR1 and CDR2 from the germline V gene are SGHAT and FQNNGV. The CDR3 here is CASSLDISGQGIQYF. The CDR3 DNA sequence: TGTGCCAGCAGCTTAGATATATCGGGACAGGGAATCCAGTACTTC.

The rearrangement joins TRBV7-9 to TRBJ2-5; possible D gene TRBD2, 6 bases. V was clipped by 6 bases and J by 4 bases, with 12 bases between them. Germline V lookup: CDR1 SEHNR, CDR2 FQNEAQ (reference sequence). This CDR3 has 13 residues. DNA for the CDR3: TGTGCCAGCAGTTCCCTGGGGGGAGAGACCCAGTACTTC. Translating it yields CASSSLGGETQYF.

The V gene is TRBV15, the J gene TRBJ1-5; D might be TRBD1 (5 bases). Germline values: CDR1 LNHNV, CDR2 YYDKDF (reference sequence). This CDR3 has 14 amino acids. The V gene lost 0 bases and the J gene lost 5 bases, with 8 bases spanning the gap. This CDR3 is CATSRDKGHQPQHF. The CDR3 coding sequence is TGTGCCACCAGCAGAGATAAGGGGCATCAGCCCCAGCATTTT.

The chain recombines TRBV7-3 with TRBJ2-1; 7 nucleotides line up with TRBD2. Losses at the gene ends were 1 base for V and 8 bases for J; bases not matched to a gene: 8. The V gene's germline CDR1 is SGHTA and CDR2 FQGTGA. The length of the CDR3 is 15 residues. The CDR3 sequence is CASSLNGGSSHEQFF. CDR3 coding DNA: TGTGCCAGCAGCTTAAACGGCGGGAGTTCCCATGAGCAGTTCTTC. Complete variable domain (other parts from reference TRBV7-3 and TRBJ2-1): GAGVSQTPSNKVTEKGKYVELRCDPISGHTALYWYRQSLGQGPEFLIYFQGTGAADDSGLPNDRFFAVRPEGSVSTLKIQRTERGDSAVYLCASSLNGGSSHEQFFGPGTRLTVL.